This TCR beta chain derives from a study of shared clonotypes between healthy human individuals. Germline V gives CDR1 MNHEY, CDR2 SVGAGI. This CDR3 spans 13 amino acids. V lost 4 bases and J lost 0, with 6 bases in between. Samples underwent the assay at deep level. Generated by immunoSEQ multiplex PCR, the TCRdb table keeps only in-frame clones and is missing some. The sample includes over 700,000 clones, roughly 72% seen only once; the top ten take around 1.7%. Points from the study as a whole: Sharing across four donors was seen in around 5.1% of naive CD4 clonotypes.

A remark on this clone: Antigen unknown.

The receptor comes from a woman aged 25 to 45 in good health. The chain combines TRBV6-5 with TRBJ1-1; D gene uncertain. The source material was memory CD4+ T cells sorted from blood. Subset indicated: CD45RA-negative fraction. CDR3 residues: CASSSTLNTEAFF. CDR3 DNA: TGTGCCAGCAGTTCTACTTTGAACACTGAAGCTTTCTTT.